This entry concerns a single TCR beta chain. Its antigen is not yet known. No base qualities exist here, and no much larger clone lies one base off it. The data were obtained in a study of technical replicates of blood from a handful of donors (TCRdb year 2017). The library was made by the immunoSEQ multiplex PCR assay. TCRdb stores this immuneACCESS table with in-frame sequences only. Part of the clones is absent; in the studies checked, under half of the shortfall reflects unresolved V genes, and no reason is known for the rest. Across this sample there are around 70,000 clones, with almost 98% seen only once. The top ten hold approximately 0.2% of the sample. The CDR3 goes from the cysteine to the phenylalanine over 16 residues. Of all the DNA, just the CDR3 is kept, 48 bases in frame from base 1. Looking up the germline V gene yields CDR1 MGHDK and CDR2 SYGVNS. Clipping removes 5 bases from V and 2 bases from J, with 10 as the unmatched junction base count.

This chain joins TRBV25-1 to TRBJ2-3, and 7 junctional nucleotides match TRBD2. Sequencing input: T cells isolated from PBMCs. This TCR was recovered from a human donor in good health. CDR3 loop: CASSKGEAGSTDTQYF. The bases read TGTGCCAGCAGTAAAGGGGAAGCGGGGTCCACAGATACGCAGTATTTT.